The present entry profiles one T cell receptor beta chain with its context. Its antigen is unknown. These data belong to a study of regulatory T cells in long-lasting Graves disease. Study-level background: Antithyroid drug exposure in newly diagnosed Graves' patients had lasted under 3 months. Notes on the study in general: Owing to a sample size that was small, accuracy may have been reduced.

Stated time point: newly diagnosed GD, antithyroid drugs for less than 3 months. PBMCs provided the RNA from which the TCR library was made. Building the TCR beta libraries relied on iRepertoire HTBI primers, and CDR3 regions underwent Arm-PCR. TCRdb re-analysed the multiplex PCR reads in MiXCR, keeping a single row per CDR3 protein. The data show under 250,000 distinct CDR3 sequences, 20% to 25% seen once. The CDR3 has 15 amino acids. Trimming removed 0 bases at V and 3 bases at J, with 11 bases between. Germline loops: CDR1 SGHNT, CDR2 YYREEE (reference sequence). Sequences were derived from peripheral blood mononuclear cells (PBMCs), sampled at new diagnosis, from a patient treated with antithyroid drugs. This chain uses TRBV5-4 with TRBJ2-3, with a weak D call TRBD1 (5 bases). The TCR originated in a female donor with Graves disease. The CDR3 sequence is CASSLGGQNTDTQYF. DNA for the CDR3: TGTGCCAGCAGCTTGGGGGGCCAAAATACAGATACGCAGTATTTT.